This TCR beta chain was profiled in a study of T-cell reconstitution after alpha-beta-depleted transplantation in children. A TCRbeta library incorporating unique molecular identifiers was prepared. TCRdb reprocessed the PCR reads with MiXCR, giving one entry per CDR3 protein. The sample contains fewer than 550,000 distinct CDR3 sequences, 10% to 13% of which appear only once. CDR3 length: 13 residues. CDR1 is SGDLS, CDR2 YYNGEE, per germline. Findings and limits, study-wide: T-cell counts and diversity were attributed mostly to newly produced T cells one year after transplant.

This clonotype was seen only once. Its specificity is not known. A much larger clone differs from this one at a single base, so this may be a read error. V gene TRBV9 combines with J gene TRBJ2-7; perhaps TRBD1 as D (6 bases). The specimen was PBMCs, collected before TCRalphabeta/CD19-depleted stem cell transplant. This receptor was identified in a child younger than 10 with inherited bone marrow failure, due to receive a stem cell transplant. The CDR3 region has the DNA TGTGCCAGCAGCCCGCCCAGGGGACACGAGCAGTGCTTC. It specifies CASSPPRGHEQCF.